These 19 T cell receptor beta chains came from one sample sequenced in a study of T-cell memory formation after mild COVID-19. TCRdb independently ran MiXCR on the 5' RACE reads; one entry per CDR3 protein. The sample yields 300,000 to 400,000 distinct CDR3 sequences, around 28% seen once. Sequencing input: PBMCs or a T cell subset sorted from them (not recorded which). These receptor sequences come from an adult woman who had mild COVID-19 (a few samples of this study predate the infection). Cell type and time point are not known.

This clonotype appeared a few times. The chain links TRBV11-2 to TRBJ2-1; D not certain. CDR1 and CDR2 (germline): SGHAT, FQNNGV. The CDR3 loop spans 14 amino acids. The V and J ends lost 5 bases and 7 bases respectively, with 15 bases between them. CDR3 in amino acids: CASSADEARNEQFF. The CDR3 region has the DNA TGTGCCAGCAGCGCGGATGAGGCGAGAAATGAGCAGTTCTTC.

This clonotype was counted between two and nine times. The V gene is TRBV5-1, the J gene TRBJ2-7; 9 bases agree with TRBD2. J gave up 1 base and V 0 bases, and 8 bases lay outside the gene matches. Germline CDR1 SGHRS, CDR2 YFSETQ. The CDR3 sequence is 17 residues long. The CDR3 reads CASSLATFSGRSYEQYF. In DNA, the CDR3 is TGCGCCAGCAGCTTGGCCACCTTTAGCGGGAGATCCTACGAGCAGTACTTC.

This clonotype was detected only a few times. The chain recombines TRBV5-5 with TRBJ1-1; D may be TRBD1 (6 bases). The CDR3 contains 15 residues. Germline assignment: CDR1 SGHKS and CDR2 YYEKEE (reference sequence). Trimming removed 1 base from V and 0 bases from J, with 10 bases in between. As DNA, the CDR3 is TGTGCCAGCAGCTTGTGGGACACTATGAACACTGAAGCTTTCTTT. It specifies CASSLWDTMNTEAFF.

The chain links TRBV4-1 to TRBJ1-2, with D perhaps matching TRBD1 (5 bases). V was pared by 4 bases and J by 3 bases, with 9 bases between. Per germline, CDR1 MGHRA and CDR2 YSYEKL. The CDR3 covers 13 residues. CDR3 region: CASSPRVDYGYTF. The CDR3 DNA reads as TGCGCCAGCAGCCCCAGGGTGGACTATGGCTACACCTTC.

The genes are TRBV29-1 and TRBJ2-1; TRBD1 matches at 9 bases. CDR1 is SQVTM, CDR2 ANQGSEA, per germline. The CDR3 runs to 13 residues. With V trimmed by 4 bases and J by 9 bases, 7 bases remained unmatched. The CDR3 here is CSVAYRGQGEQFF. CDR3 in DNA: TGCAGCGTTGCCTACAGGGGGCAAGGTGAGCAGTTCTTC.

This chain connects TRBV9 to TRBJ2-3; D unresolved. Germline V lookup: CDR1 SGDLS, CDR2 YYNGEE. This CDR3 contains 13 residues. V was pared by 0 bases and J by 1 base, with 3 bases between. Here the CDR3 DNA reads TGTGCCAGCAGCGTAGAGCGCACAGATACGCAGTATTTT. It yields the protein CASSVERTDTQYF. Full variable domain (outside the CDR3, taken from reference TRBV9 and TRBJ2-3): DSGVTQTPKHLITATGQRVTLRCSPRSGDLSVYWYQQSLDQGLQFLIQYYNGEERAKGNILERFSAQQFPDLHSELNLSSLELGDSALYFCASSVERTDTQYFGPGTRLTVL.

This clonotype was seen many times. V usage is TRBV5-6 and J usage is TRBJ2-5; D is undetermined. The CDR3 loop spans 15 amino acids. Trimming pared 0 bases from V and 5 bases from J, leaving 14 bases between. The germline CDR1 and CDR2 sequences are SGHDT and YYEEEE. As DNA, the CDR3 is TGTGCCAGCAGCTTGGTGGCCGCCGGACGGGAGACCCAGTACTTC. Translating it yields CASSLVAAGRETQYF.

This clonotype was observed a handful of times. The chain recombines TRBV7-3 with TRBJ2-1; D call uncertain. V was clipped by 0 bases and J by 9 bases, with 9 bases between them. The CDR3 length is 13 residues. Germline V gives CDR1 SGHTA, CDR2 FQGTGA. The CDR3 loop is CASSLTRRGEQFF. DNA of the CDR3: TGTGCCAGCAGCTTAACGCGAAGAGGTGAGCAGTTCTTC.

This clonotype was seen a handful of times. This chain joins TRBV7-3 and TRBJ2-1, with 7 nucleotides matching TRBD2. V dropped 4 bases and J dropped 5; count of bases not matched to a gene: 5. Germline V lookup: CDR1 SGHTA, CDR2 FQGTGA. The CDR3 has 14 amino acids. The CDR3 loop reads CASSSGLENNEQFF. CDR3 sequence (DNA): TGTGCCAGCAGCTCCGGACTAGAAAACAATGAGCAGTTCTTC.

This chain uses TRBV2 with TRBJ2-7, with D possibly matching TRBD2 (6 bases). Germline assignment: CDR1 SNHLY and CDR2 FYNNEI. The V end lost 2 bases, the J end lost 1 base, and 12 bases lay between the germline ends. There are 15 residues in the CDR3. The CDR3 sequence: CASSERTIESYEQYF. CDR3 DNA sequence: TGTGCCAGCAGTGAACGGACTATCGAATCCTACGAGCAGTACTTC.

This clonotype was observed a handful of times. As DNA, the CDR3 is TGTGCCAGCAGTCACAGGGGGAAGAGCACCGGGGAGCTGTTTTTT. This gives the protein CASSHRGKSTGELFF. This sequence joins TRBV12-3 or TRBV12-4 and TRBJ2-2; 8 nucleotides line up with TRBD1. The CDR3 covers 15 residues. V gave up 5 bases and J gave up 4 bases; unmatched junction bases: 6.

In its sample, this clonotype was seen a few times. The gene calls are TRBV6-6 and TRBJ1-1, with D perhaps TRBD1 (5 bases). CDR3 length equals 15 residues. The V end lost 0 bases, the J end lost 0 bases, and 8 bases lay between the germline ends. In germline, CDR1 is MNHNY, CDR2 SVGAGI (reference sequence). Written as DNA, the CDR3 is TGTGCCAGCAGTTACTCGGCAGGGTTGAACACTGAAGCTTTCTTT. Translating it yields CASSYSAGLNTEAFF.

The chain carries TRBV20-1 and TRBJ1-2; 9 bases line up with TRBD1. Germline assignment: CDR1 DFQATT and CDR2 SNEGSKA (reference sequence). J lost 8 bases, V lost 3 bases, and 7 bases had no gene match. CDR3 length: 13 amino acids. CDR3 region: CSASLTGGGGYTF. DNA for the CDR3: TGCAGTGCTAGCCTTACAGGGGGCGGGGGCTACACCTTC.

The genes are TRBV6-6 and TRBJ2-7; no definite D call. The V gene lost 2 bases and the J gene lost 0 bases, with 8 bases spanning the gap. Germline V lookup: CDR1 MNHNY, CDR2 SVGAGI (reference sequence). The CDR3 consists of 14 residues. In DNA form, the CDR3 reads TGTGCCAGCAGTTACACAGACACCTCCTACGAGCAGTACTTC. Translated, it gives CASSYTDTSYEQYF.

The rearrangement joins TRBV5-1 to TRBJ1-2; tentatively, D is TRBD1 (5 bases). This CDR3 contains 14 residues. The ends were cut back, 3 bases at V and 2 bases at J, with 11 bases in the middle. Germline loops: CDR1 SGHRS, CDR2 YFSETQ. The CDR3 here is CASSSLQENYGYTF. CDR3 in DNA: TGCGCCAGCAGCTCCCTACAGGAGAACTATGGCTACACCTTC.

The rearrangement joins TRBV7-3 to TRBJ2-2, with D tentatively TRBD2 (6 bases). The CDR3 is made up of 15 amino acids. Germline V lookup: CDR1 SGHTA, CDR2 FQGTGA. The V gene lost 2 bases and the J gene lost 3 bases, with 10 bases spanning the gap. The DNA of the CDR3 is TGTGCCAGCAGCTTAGGGGGGACCTACACCGGGGAGCTGTTTTTT. This gives the protein CASSLGGTYTGELFF.

This clonotype turned up a few times. V is TRBV5-1 and J is TRBJ2-1; 9 nucleotides match TRBD1. Losses at the gene ends were 4 bases for V and 6 bases for J; bases not matched to a gene: 11. The CDR3 has 16 amino acids. In germline, CDR1 is SGHRS, CDR2 YFSETQ. The CDR3 DNA follows: TGCGCCAGCAGCGGAGCACCGGGACAGGGCAGCAATGAGCAGTTCTTC. This translates into CASSGAPGQGSNEQFF.

V usage is TRBV28 and J usage is TRBJ2-3; 8 bases line up with TRBD2. Germline loops: CDR1 MDHEN, CDR2 SYDVKM. The CDR3 is 12 residues long. Trimming at V came to 8 bases and at J to 4 bases, leaving 2 bases not matched to a gene. The CDR3, as DNA: TGTGCCAGCGGCGGGAGGTCAGATACGCAGTATTTT. Translated: CASGGRSDTQYF.

This clonotype came up once. One base away lies a much larger clone, so this may be a sequencing read error. This chain uses TRBV27 with TRBJ2-1; 7 nucleotides match TRBD1. Germline-derived CDR1 and CDR2 are MNHEY and SMNVEV (reference sequence). CDR3 length equals 16 residues. The CDR3 region is CDSSFYDPPGQAEQFF. The DNA of the CDR3 is TGTGACAGCAGTTTCTACGATCCACCCGGACAGGCCGAGCAGTTCTTC.